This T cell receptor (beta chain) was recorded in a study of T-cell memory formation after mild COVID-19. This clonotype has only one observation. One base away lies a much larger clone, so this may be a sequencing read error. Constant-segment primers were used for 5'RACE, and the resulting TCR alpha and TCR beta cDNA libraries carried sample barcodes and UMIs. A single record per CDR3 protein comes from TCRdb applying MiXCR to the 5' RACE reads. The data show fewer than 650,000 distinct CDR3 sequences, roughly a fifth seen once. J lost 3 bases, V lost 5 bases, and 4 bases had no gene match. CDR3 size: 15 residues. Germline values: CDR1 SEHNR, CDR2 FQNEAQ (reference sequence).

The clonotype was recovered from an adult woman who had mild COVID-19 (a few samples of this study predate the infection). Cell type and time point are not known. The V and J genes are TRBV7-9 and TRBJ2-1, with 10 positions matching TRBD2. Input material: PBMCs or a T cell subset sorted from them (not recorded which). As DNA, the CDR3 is TGTGCCAGCAGCCACTCTAGCGGGGGCTACAATGAGCAGTTCTTC. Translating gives CASSHSSGGYNEQFF.